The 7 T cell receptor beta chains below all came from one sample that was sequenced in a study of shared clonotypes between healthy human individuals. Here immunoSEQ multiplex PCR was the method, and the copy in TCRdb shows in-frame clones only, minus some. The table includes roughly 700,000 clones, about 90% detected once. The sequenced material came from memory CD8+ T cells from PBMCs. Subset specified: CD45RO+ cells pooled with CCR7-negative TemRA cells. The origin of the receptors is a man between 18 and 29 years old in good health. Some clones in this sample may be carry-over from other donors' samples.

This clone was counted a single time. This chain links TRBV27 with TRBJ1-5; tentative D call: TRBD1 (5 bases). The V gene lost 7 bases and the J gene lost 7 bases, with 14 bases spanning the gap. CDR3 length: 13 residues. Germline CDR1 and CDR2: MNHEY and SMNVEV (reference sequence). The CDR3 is CASTPGPSQPQHF. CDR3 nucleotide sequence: TGTGCCAGCACCCCGGGACCGTCCCAGCCCCAGCATTTT.

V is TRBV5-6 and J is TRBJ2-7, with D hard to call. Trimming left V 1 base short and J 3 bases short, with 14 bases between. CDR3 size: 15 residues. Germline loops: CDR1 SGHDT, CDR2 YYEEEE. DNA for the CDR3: TGTGCCAGCAGCTTGTTTTCTGCTAAAGGCTACGAGCAGTACTTC. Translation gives CASSLFSAKGYEQYF.

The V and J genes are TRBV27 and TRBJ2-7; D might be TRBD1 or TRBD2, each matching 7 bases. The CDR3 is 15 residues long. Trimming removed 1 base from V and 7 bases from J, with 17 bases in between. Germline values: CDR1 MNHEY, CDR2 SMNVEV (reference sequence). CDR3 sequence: CASSLYFGTAGEQYF. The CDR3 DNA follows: TGTGCCAGCAGTTTATACTTCGGGACAGCGGGGGAGCAGTACTTC.

The CDR3 DNA is TGTGCCAGCAGTTACTCAATCAGCGGATCCTACGAGCAGTACTTC. Amino acids: CASSYSISGSYEQYF. This rearrangement joins TRBV6-6 to TRBJ2-7; a weak D match, TRBD2 (5 bases). Trimming removed 0 bases at V and 1 base at J, with 10 bases between. Germline V gene sequence: CDR1 MNHNY, CDR2 SVGAGI (reference sequence). The CDR3 length is 15 residues.

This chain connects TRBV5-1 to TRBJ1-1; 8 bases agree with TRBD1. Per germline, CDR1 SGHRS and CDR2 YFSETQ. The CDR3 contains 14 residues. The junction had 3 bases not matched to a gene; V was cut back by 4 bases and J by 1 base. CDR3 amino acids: CASSKGQENTEAFF. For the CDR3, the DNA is TGCGCCAGCAGCAAGGGACAGGAGAACACTGAAGCTTTCTTT. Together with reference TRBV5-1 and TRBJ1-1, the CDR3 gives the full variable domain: KAGVTQTPRYLIKTRGQQVTLSCSPISGHRSVSWYQQTPGQGLQFLFEYFSETQRNKGNFPGRFSGRQFSNSRSEMNVSTLELGDSALYLCASSKGQENTEAFFGQGTRLTVV.

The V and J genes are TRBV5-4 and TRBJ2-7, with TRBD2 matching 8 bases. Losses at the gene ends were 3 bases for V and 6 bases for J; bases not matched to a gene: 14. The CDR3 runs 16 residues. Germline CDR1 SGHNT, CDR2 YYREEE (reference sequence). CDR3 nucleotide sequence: TGTGCCAGCAGCTCCCGAGCGGGGGCCTTCACCGGCGAGCAGTACTTC. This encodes CASSSRAGAFTGEQYF.

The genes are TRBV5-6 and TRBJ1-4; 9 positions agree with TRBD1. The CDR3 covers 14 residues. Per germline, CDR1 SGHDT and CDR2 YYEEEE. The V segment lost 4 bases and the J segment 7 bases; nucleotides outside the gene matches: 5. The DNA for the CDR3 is TGTGCCAGCAGCCCGAAGACAGGGGGTGAAAAACTGTTTTTT. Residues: CASSPKTGGEKLFF.